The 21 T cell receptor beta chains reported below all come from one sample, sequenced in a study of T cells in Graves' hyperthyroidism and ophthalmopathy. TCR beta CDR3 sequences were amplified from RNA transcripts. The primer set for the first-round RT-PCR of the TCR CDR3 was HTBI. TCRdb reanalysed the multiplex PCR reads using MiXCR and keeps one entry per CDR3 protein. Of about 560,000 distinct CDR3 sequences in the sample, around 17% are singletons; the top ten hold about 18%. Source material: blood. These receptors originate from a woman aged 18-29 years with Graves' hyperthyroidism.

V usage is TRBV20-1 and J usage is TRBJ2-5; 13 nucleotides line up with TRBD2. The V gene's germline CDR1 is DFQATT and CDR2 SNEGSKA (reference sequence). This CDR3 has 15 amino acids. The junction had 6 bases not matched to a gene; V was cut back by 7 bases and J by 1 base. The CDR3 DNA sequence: TGCAGTGGCAGCGGACTAGCGGGGGTCCAAGAGACCCAGTACTTC. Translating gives CSGSGLAGVQETQYF.

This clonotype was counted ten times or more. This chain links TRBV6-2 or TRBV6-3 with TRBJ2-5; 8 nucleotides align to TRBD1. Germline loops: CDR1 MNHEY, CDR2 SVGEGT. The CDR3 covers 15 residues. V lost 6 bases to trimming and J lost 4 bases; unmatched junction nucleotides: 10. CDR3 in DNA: TGTGCCAGCAGGGAGACAGGGGCGGTGGGAGAGACCCAGTACTTC. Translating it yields CASRETGAVGETQYF.

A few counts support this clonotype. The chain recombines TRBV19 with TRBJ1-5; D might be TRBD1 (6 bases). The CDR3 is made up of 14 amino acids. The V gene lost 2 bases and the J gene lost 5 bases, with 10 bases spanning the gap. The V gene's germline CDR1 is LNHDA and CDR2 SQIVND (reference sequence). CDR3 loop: CASSISQGYQPQHF. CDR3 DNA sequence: TGTGCCAGTAGTATAAGCCAGGGGTATCAGCCCCAGCATTTT. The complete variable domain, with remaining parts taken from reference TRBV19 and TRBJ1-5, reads DGGITQSPKYLFRKEGQNVTLSCEQNLNHDAMYWYRQDPGQGLRLIYYSQIVNDFQKGDIAEGYSVSREKKESFPLTVTSAQKNPTAFYLCASSISQGYQPQHFGDGTRLSIL.

CDR3 loop: CASGEPGLAGKVEQFF. The CDR3 nucleotides are TGTGCCAGCGGAGAACCGGGACTAGCGGGAAAGGTTGAGCAGTTCTTC. The rearrangement links TRBV6-2 or TRBV6-3 to TRBJ2-1; 13 nucleotides agree with TRBD2. CDR1 is MNHEY and CDR2 is SVGEGT in the germline V gene. Trimming at V came to 8 bases and at J to 9 bases, leaving 13 bases not matched to a gene. The CDR3 loop spans 16 amino acids.

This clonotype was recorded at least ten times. CDR3 nucleotide sequence: TGTGCCAGTCCACCCATCGTAGCGGGAGGCCGGACAGATACGCAGTATTTT. Protein product: CASPPIVAGGRTDTQYF. V and J are TRBV28 and TRBJ2-3; 10 nucleotides align to TRBD2. Germline V CDR1 and CDR2: MDHEN, SYDVKM. This CDR3 contains 17 residues. J lost 3 bases, V lost 9 bases, and 15 bases had no gene match.

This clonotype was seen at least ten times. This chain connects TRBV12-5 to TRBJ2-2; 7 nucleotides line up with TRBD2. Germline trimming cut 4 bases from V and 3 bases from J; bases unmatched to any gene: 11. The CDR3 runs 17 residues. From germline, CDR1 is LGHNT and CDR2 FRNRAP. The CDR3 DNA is TGTGCTAGTGGTTCGTCTCCTCTGGGAGGGGACACCGGGGAGCTGTTTTTT. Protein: CASGSSPLGGDTGELFF. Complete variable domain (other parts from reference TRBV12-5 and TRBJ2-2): DARVTQTPRHKVTEMGQEVTMRCQPILGHNTVFWYRQTMMQGLELLAYFRNRAPLDDSGMPKDRFSAEMPDATLATLKIQPSEPRDSAVYFCASGSSPLGGDTGELFFGEGSRLTVL.

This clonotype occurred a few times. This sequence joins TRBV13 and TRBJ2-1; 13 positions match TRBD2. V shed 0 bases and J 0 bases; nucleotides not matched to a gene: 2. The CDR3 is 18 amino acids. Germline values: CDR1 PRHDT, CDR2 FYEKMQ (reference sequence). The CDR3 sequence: CASSLGTSGRSSYNEQFF. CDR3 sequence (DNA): TGTGCCAGCAGCTTAGGGACTAGCGGGAGGAGCTCCTACAATGAGCAGTTCTTC.

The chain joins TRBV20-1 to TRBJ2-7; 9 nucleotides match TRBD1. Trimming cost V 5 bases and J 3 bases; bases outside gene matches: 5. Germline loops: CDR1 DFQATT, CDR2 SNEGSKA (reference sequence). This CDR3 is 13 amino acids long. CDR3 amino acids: CSAPGQGVYEQYF. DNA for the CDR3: TGCAGTGCTCCGGGACAGGGAGTCTACGAGCAGTACTTC.

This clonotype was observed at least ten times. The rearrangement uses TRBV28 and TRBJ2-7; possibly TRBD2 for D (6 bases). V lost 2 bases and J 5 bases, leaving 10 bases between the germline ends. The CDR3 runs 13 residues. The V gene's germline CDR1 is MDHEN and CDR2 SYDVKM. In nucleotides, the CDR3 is TGTGCCAGCAGTTTAGTGTCGGGGGACGAGCAGTACTTC. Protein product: CASSLVSGDEQYF.

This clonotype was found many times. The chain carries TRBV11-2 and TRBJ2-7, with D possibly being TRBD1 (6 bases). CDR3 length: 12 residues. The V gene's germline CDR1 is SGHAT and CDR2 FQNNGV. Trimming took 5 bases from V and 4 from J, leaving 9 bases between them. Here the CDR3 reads CASSGGVYEQYF. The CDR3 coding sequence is TGTGCCAGCAGCGGGGGCGTTTACGAGCAGTACTTC.

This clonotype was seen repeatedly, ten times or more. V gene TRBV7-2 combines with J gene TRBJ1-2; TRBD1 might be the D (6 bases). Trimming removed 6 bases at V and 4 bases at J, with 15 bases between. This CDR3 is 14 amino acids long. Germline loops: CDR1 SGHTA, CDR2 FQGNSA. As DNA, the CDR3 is TGTGCCAGCAGTAAAAACAGGGAAACCTATGGCTACACCTTC. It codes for CASSKNRETYGYTF.

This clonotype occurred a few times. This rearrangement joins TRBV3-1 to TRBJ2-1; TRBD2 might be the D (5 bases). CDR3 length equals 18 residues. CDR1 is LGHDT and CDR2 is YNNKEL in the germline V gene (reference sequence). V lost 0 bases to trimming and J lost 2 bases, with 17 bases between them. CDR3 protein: CASSQDWRSAGAYNEQFF. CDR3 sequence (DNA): TGTGCCAGCAGCCAAGATTGGAGGTCCGCGGGCGCCTACAATGAGCAGTTCTTC.

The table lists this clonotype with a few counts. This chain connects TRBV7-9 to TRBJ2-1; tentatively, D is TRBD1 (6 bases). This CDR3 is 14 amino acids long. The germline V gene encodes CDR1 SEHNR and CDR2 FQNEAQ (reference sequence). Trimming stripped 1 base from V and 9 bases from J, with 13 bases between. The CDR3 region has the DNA TGTGCCAGCAGCTTAGAGCAGGGGATTAGTGAGCAGTTCTTC. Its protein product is CASSLEQGISEQFF.

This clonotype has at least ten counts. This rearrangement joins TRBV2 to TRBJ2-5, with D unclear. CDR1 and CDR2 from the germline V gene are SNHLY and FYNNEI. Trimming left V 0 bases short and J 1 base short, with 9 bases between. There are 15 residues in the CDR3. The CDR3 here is CASSEAVGSQETQYF. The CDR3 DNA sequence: TGTGCCAGCAGTGAAGCGGTTGGCAGCCAAGAGACCCAGTACTTC.

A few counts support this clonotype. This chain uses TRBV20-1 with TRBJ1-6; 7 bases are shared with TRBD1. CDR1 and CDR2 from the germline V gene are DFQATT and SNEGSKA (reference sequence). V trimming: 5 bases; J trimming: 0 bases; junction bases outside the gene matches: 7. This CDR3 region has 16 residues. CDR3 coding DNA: TGCAGTGCTTTACAGGGGAAAGGCTCCTATAATTCACCCCTCCACTTT. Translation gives CSALQGKGSYNSPLHF.

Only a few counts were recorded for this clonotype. The CDR3 loop is CASIRGPGETQYF. The CDR3, as DNA: TGTGCCAGCATTCGGGGGCCAGGGGAGACCCAGTACTTC. The V and J genes are TRBV12-3 or TRBV12-4 and TRBJ2-5; D is tentatively TRBD1 or TRBD2 (6 bases each). This CDR3 is built from 13 residues. V was cut by 7 bases and J by 5 bases, with 14 bases left in between.

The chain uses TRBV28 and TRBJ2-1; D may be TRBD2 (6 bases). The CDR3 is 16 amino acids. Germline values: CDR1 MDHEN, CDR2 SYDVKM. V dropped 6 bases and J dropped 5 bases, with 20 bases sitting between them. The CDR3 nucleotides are TGTGCCAGCAGCCCTAATCGGAGGGCTCCGAACAATGAGCAGTTCTTC. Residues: CASSPNRRAPNNEQFF. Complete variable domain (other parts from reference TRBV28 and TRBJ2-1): DVKVTQSSRYLVKRTGEKVFLECVQDMDHENMFWYRQDPGLGLRLIYFSYDVKMKEKGDIPEGYSVSREKKERFSLILESASTNQTSMYLCASSPNRRAPNNEQFFGPGTRLTVL.

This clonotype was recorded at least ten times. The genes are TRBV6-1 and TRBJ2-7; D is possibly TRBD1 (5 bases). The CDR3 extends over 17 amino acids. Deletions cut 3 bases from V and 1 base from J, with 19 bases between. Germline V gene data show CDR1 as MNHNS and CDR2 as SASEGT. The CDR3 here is CASSDFPGWKGSYEQYF. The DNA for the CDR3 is TGTGCCAGCAGTGATTTTCCAGGGTGGAAGGGGTCCTACGAGCAGTACTTC.

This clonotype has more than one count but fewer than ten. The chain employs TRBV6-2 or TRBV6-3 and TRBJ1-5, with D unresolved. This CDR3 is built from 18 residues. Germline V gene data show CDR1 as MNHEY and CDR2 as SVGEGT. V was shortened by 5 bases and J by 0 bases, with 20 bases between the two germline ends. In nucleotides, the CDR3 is TGTGCCAGCAGTCTTACCTTGATCAACGGATATAGCAATCAGCCCCAGCATTTT. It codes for CASSLTLINGYSNQPQHF.

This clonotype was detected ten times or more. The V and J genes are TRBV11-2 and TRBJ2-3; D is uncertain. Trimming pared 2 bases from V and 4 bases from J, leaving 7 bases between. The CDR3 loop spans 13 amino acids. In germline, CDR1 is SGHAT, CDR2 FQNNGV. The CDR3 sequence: CASSLIRPDTQYF. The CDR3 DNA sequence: TGTGCCAGCAGCTTAATCCGGCCAGATACGCAGTATTTT. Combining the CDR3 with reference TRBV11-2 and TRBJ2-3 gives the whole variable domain EAGVAQSPRYKIIEKRQSVAFWCNPISGHATLYWYQQILGQGPKLLIQFQNNGVVDDSQLPKDRFSAERLKGVDSTLKIQPAKLEDSAVYLCASSLIRPDTQYFGPGTRLTVL.

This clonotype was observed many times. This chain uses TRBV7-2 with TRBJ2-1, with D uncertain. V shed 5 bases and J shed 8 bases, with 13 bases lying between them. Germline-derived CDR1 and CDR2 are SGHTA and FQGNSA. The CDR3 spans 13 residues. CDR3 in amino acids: CASSRRIVDEQFF. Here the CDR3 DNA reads TGTGCCAGCAGCCGACGCATCGTGGATGAGCAGTTCTTC.